Each of the 18 T cell receptor beta chains below was sequenced from the same sample in a study of T cell responses to AZD1222 COVID-19 vaccine. Clones were sequenced by immunoSEQ multiplex PCR, and TCRdb holds only the in-frame ones, with some missing. The data show around 160,000 clones, around 90% seen once. This specimen consisted of peripheral blood, obtained 28 days after the second AZD1222 dose. The receptors were sampled from an adult who received the AZD1222 COVID-19 vaccine.

In DNA, the CDR3 is TGTGCCAGCAGATCGACCGGGACAGGGTTTGGCTCCTACAATGAGCAGTTCTTC. This translates into CASRSTGTGFGSYNEQFF. This chain joins TRBV7-2 and TRBJ2-1; TRBD1 matches 9 bases. Losses at the gene ends were 6 bases for V and 0 bases for J; bases not matched to a gene: 12. This CDR3 contains 18 residues. Germline CDR1 reads SGHTA; CDR2 reads FQGNSA.

This clone was seen just once. J is TRBJ2-1 and V is TRBV7-3; 14 nucleotides align to TRBD2. Per germline, CDR1 SGHTA and CDR2 FQGTGA. This CDR3 has 16 amino acids. The V and J ends lost 1 base and 7 bases, in that order; junction bases with no gene match: 3. The DNA of the CDR3 is TGTGCCAGCAGCTTAAGGGGACTAGCGGGAGAAAATGAGCAGTTCTTC. Encoded protein: CASSLRGLAGENEQFF.

The chain combines TRBV6-4 with TRBJ1-1; D is unclear. Germline V gene data show CDR1 as MRHNA and CDR2 as SNTAGT. This CDR3 has 14 amino acids. The V and J ends lost 2 bases and 4 bases respectively, with 11 bases between them. The CDR3 here is CASSDNGPGTEAFF. CDR3 in DNA: TGTGCCAGCAGTGACAACGGTCCGGGCACTGAAGCTTTCTTT.

J is TRBJ1-2 and V is TRBV19; D is undetermined. Looked up from germline, CDR1 is LNHDA and CDR2 is SQIVND (reference sequence). V lost 1 base to trimming and J lost 4 bases, with 13 bases between them. This CDR3 spans 15 amino acids. The CDR3 coding sequence is TGTGCCAGTAGTATAGGGACGTCGGACGGCTATGGCTACACCTTC. Its translation is CASSIGTSDGYGYTF.

The V gene is TRBV18, the J gene TRBJ1-5, with 8 bases lining up with TRBD1. After removal of 1 base from V and 0 bases from J, the junction contained 5 bases not matched to a gene. CDR1 is KGHSH and CDR2 is LQKENI in the germline V gene. There are 17 residues in the CDR3. In DNA form, the CDR3 reads TGTGCCAGCTCACCACAGGCGACAGGGGCTAGCAATCAGCCCCAGCATTTT. This sequence encodes CASSPQATGASNQPQHF.

The chain joins TRBV6-6 to TRBJ1-5; possible D gene TRBD1, 6 bases. V was shortened by 7 bases and J by 1 base, with 17 bases between the two germline ends. Per germline, CDR1 MNHNY and CDR2 SVGAGI (reference sequence). The CDR3 has 16 amino acids. The CDR3 nucleotides are TGTGCCAGCACTTGGGGGGCAGGGAGGAGCAATCAGCCCCAGCATTTT. Its translation is CASTWGAGRSNQPQHF.

The V call is TRBV19, the J call TRBJ1-6, with 7 bases aligning to TRBD1. Trimming at V came to 3 bases and at J to 3 bases, leaving 8 bases not matched to a gene. This CDR3 spans 17 amino acids. Germline CDR1 reads LNHDA; CDR2 reads SQIVND (reference sequence). The CDR3 sequence: CASSIGWDRGYNSPLHF. CDR3 nucleotides: TGTGCCAGTAGTATTGGATGGGACAGAGGCTATAATTCACCCCTCCACTTT.

The V gene is TRBV24-1, the J gene TRBJ2-2; 8 bases match TRBD2. The CDR3 sequence is 15 residues long. V dropped 3 bases and J dropped 4; count of bases not matched to a gene: 3. CDR1 and CDR2 from the germline V gene are KGHDR and SFDVKD. The CDR3 region is CATSDPGGSTGELFF. CDR3 in DNA: TGTGCCACCAGTGATCCGGGGGGGAGCACCGGGGAGCTGTTTTTT.

This chain uses TRBV19 with TRBJ2-7, with 11 bases matching TRBD2. The germline CDR1 and CDR2 sequences are LNHDA and SQIVND (reference sequence). This CDR3 has 16 amino acids. Losses at the gene ends were 5 bases for V and 9 bases for J; bases not matched to a gene: 15. CDR3 residues: CASSWDSGRASSGQYF. The CDR3 DNA sequence: TGTGCCAGTAGTTGGGATAGCGGGAGGGCGAGTTCGGGGCAGTACTTC.

This chain connects TRBV19 to TRBJ2-1; 11 bases fit TRBD2. The ends lost 2 bases at V and 4 bases at J; junction bases unmatched: 4. The length of the CDR3 is 16 residues. CDR1 and CDR2 from the germline V gene are LNHDA and SQIVND (reference sequence). For the CDR3, the DNA is TGTGCCAGTAGTATAAGGCTAGCGGGGGGTTACAATGAGCAGTTCTTC. This translates into CASSIRLAGGYNEQFF.

The chain is built from TRBV2 and TRBJ2-3; 7 bases map to TRBD2. Germline CDR1 and CDR2: SNHLY and FYNNEI. The CDR3 has 13 amino acids. V lost 5 bases to trimming and J lost 14 bases; unmatched junction nucleotides: 13. The CDR3 region has the DNA TGTGCCAGCAGTCCGGGACTACGCCTTAACCGGTATTTT. It specifies CASSPGLRLNRYF.

V is TRBV6-4 and J is TRBJ2-1; 8 bases are shared with TRBD2. The CDR3 has 13 residues. V shed 6 bases, J shed 15 bases, and the junction held 13 bases outside the gene matches. Germline CDR1 is MRHNA and CDR2 is SNTAGT. This chain's CDR3 is CASSHSPERERFF. CDR3 bases: TGTGCCAGCAGCCATTCCCCGGAGCGGGAGAGGTTCTTC.

This chain's CDR3 is CASSMGQGAFQPQHF. CDR3 coding DNA: TGTGCCAGTAGTATGGGACAGGGGGCTTTTCAGCCCCAGCATTTT. The V gene is TRBV19, the J gene TRBJ1-5; 12 nucleotides agree with TRBD1. CDR1 and CDR2 (germline): LNHDA, SQIVND (reference sequence). The junction had 3 bases not matched to a gene; V was cut back by 3 bases and J by 6 bases. The CDR3 extends over 15 amino acids.

The V call is TRBV19, the J call TRBJ1-5, with D perhaps matching TRBD1 (6 bases). The CDR3 covers 15 residues. Trimming stripped 2 bases from V and 7 bases from J, with 15 bases between. CDR1 and CDR2 (germline): LNHDA, SQIVND (reference sequence). CDR3 DNA: TGTGCCAGTAGTATAAAGGGGGAAGGAAAACAGCCCCAGCATTTT. Protein sequence: CASSIKGEGKQPQHF.

This rearrangement joins TRBV24-1 to TRBJ2-1, with D possibly TRBD1 on 6 matching bases. CDR3 length equals 12 residues. Germline loops: CDR1 KGHDR, CDR2 SFDVKD. With 7 bases removed from V and 9 bases from J, the gap between germline ends came to 12 bases. The CDR3 sequence: CATSSDSFEQFF. Here the CDR3 DNA reads TGTGCCACCAGCTCGGACAGTTTTGAGCAGTTCTTC.

This chain links TRBV3-1 (or the pseudogene TRBV3-2) with TRBJ2-1; the D gene is possibly TRBD2 (5 bases). The germline CDR1 and CDR2 sequences are LGHDT and YNNKEL (reference sequence). CDR3 length equals 15 residues. V was clipped by 6 bases and J by 4 bases, with 16 bases between them. The CDR3 sequence: CASRATGEPYNEQFF. The CDR3 DNA reads as TGTGCCAGCAGAGCGACCGGGGAACCGTACAATGAGCAGTTCTTC.

This rearrangement joins TRBV7-8 to TRBJ2-3; D call uncertain. CDR1 SGHVS and CDR2 FQNEAQ come from the germline V gene. Trimming left V 1 base short and J 3 bases short, with 5 bases between. This CDR3 comprises 13 residues. The chain's CDR3 is CASSLGQTDTQYF. CDR3 coding DNA: TGTGCCAGCAGCTTAGGCCAGACAGATACGCAGTATTTT.

This rearrangement joins TRBV27 to TRBJ1-6; D is perhaps TRBD1 (5 bases). The CDR3 has 15 residues. Between the trimmed V and J ends, which lost 7 bases and 12 bases, there was a span of 22 bases. The germline V gene has CDR1 MNHEY and CDR2 SMNVEV (reference sequence). CDR3 nucleotide sequence: TGTGCCAGCACCTTAAGGTCCGGGGCTCGCGGACCCCTCCACTTT. Protein sequence: CASTLRSGARGPLHF.